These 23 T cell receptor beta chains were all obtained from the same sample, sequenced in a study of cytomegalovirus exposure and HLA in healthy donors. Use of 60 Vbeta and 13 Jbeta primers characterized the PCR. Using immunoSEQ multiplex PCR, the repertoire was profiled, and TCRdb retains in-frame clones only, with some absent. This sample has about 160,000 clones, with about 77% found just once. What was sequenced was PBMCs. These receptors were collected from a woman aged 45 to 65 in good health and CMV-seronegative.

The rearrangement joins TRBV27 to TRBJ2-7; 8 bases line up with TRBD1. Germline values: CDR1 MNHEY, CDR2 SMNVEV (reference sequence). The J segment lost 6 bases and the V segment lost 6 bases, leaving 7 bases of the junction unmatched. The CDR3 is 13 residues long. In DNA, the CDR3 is TGTGCCAGCAGCCATCCTGACAGGGGCGAGCAGTACTTC. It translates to CASSHPDRGEQYF.

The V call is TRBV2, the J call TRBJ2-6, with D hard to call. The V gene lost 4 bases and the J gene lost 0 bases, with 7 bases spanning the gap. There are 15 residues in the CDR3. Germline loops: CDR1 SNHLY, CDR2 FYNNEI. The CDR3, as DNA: TGTGCCAGCAGTGCCATGAGCTCTGGGGCCAACGTCCTGACTTTC. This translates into CASSAMSSGANVLTF.

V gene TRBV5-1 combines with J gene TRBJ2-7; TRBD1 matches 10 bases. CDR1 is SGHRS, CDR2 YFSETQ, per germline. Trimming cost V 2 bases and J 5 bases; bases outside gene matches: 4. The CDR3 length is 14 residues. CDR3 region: CASSFRTGGHEQYF. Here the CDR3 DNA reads TGCGCCAGCAGCTTTAGGACAGGGGGGCACGAGCAGTACTTC.

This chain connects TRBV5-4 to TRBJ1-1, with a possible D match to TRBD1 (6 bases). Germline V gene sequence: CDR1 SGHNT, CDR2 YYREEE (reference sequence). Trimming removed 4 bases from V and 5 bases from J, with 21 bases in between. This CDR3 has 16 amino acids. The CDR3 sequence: CASSPQSALRGTEAFF. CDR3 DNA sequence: TGTGCCAGCAGCCCCCAGAGCGCCCTTAGGGGGACTGAAGCTTTCTTT.

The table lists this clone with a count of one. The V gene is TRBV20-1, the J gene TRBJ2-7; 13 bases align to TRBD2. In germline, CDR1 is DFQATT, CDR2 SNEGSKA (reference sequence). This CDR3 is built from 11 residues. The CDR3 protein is CRGLAGNLWYF. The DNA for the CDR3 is TGCAGGGGACTAGCGGGAAACCTTTGGTACTTC.

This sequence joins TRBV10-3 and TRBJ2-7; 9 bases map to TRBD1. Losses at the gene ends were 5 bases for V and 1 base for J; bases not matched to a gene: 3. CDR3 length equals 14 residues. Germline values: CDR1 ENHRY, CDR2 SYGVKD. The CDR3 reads CAISHGTGSYEQYF. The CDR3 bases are TGTGCCATCAGTCACGGGACAGGGTCCTACGAGCAGTACTTC.

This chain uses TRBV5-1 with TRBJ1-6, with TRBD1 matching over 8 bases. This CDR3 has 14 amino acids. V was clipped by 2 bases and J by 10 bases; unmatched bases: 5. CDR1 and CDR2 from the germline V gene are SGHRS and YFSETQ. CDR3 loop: CASSFGQGDSPLHF. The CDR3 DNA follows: TGCGCCAGCAGCTTCGGACAGGGAGACTCACCCCTCCACTTT.

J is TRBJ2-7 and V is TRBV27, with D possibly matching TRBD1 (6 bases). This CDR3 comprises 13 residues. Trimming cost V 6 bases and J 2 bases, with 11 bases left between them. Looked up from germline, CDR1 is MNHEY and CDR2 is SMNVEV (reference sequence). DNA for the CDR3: TGTGCCAGCAGGGTGGGGGCGCCCTACGAGCAGTACTTC. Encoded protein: CASRVGAPYEQYF.

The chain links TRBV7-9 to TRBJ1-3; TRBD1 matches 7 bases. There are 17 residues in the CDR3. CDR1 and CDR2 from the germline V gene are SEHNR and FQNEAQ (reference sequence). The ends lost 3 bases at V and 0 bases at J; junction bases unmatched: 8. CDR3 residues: CASSFGPRTGSGNTIYF. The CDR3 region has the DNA TGTGCCAGCAGCTTCGGACCTCGGACAGGCTCTGGAAACACCATATATTTT.

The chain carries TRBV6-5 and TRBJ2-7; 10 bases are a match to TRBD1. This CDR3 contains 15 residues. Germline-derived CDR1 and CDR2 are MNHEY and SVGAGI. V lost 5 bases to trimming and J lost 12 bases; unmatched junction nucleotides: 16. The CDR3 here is CASSRKSGTGELAYF. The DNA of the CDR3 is TGTGCCAGCAGTCGCAAATCCGGGACAGGGGAACTCGCGTACTTC.

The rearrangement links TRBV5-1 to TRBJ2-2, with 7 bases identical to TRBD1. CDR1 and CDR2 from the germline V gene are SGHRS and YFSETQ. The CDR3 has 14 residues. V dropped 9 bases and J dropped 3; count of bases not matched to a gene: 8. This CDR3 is CATGTDPDTGELFF. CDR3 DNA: TGCGCCACAGGGACAGACCCCGACACCGGGGAGCTGTTTTTT.

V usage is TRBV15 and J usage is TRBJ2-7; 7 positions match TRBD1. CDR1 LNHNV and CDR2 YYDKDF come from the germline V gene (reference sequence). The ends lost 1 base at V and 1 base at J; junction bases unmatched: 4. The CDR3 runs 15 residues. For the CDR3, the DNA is TGTGCCACCAGCAGAGTAAGGGGACAGTCCTACGAGCAGTACTTC. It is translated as CATSRVRGQSYEQYF.

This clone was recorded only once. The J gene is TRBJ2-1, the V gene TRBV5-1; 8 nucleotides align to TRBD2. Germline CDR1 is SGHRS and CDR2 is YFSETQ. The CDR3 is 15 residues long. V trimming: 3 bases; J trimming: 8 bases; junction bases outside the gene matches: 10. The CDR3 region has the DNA TGCGCCAGCAGCTCCTTCGGGACTAGTAACTATGAGCAGTTCTTC. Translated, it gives CASSSFGTSNYEQFF.

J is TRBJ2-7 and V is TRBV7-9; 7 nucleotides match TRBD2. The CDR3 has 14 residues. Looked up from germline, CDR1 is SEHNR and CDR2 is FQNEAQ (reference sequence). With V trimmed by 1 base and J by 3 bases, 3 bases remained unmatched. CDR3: CASSLGGGNYEQYF. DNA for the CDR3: TGTGCCAGCAGCTTAGGCGGGGGAAACTACGAGCAGTACTTC.

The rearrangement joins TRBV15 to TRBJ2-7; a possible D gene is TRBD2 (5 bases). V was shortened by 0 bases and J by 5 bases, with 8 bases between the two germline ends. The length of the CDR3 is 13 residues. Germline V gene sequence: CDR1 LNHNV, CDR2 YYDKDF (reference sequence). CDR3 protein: CATSRDVGDEQYF. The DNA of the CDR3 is TGTGCCACCAGCAGAGATGTGGGAGACGAGCAGTACTTC.

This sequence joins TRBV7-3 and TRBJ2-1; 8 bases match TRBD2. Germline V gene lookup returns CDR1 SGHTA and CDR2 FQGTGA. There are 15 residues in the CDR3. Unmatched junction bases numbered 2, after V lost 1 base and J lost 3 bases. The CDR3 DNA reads TGTGCCAGCAGCTTAATGCTAGCGGGCTACAATGAGCAGTTCTTC. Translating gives CASSLMLAGYNEQFF. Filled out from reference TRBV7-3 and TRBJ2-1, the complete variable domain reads GAGVSQTPSNKVTEKGKYVELRCDPISGHTALYWYRQSLGQGPEFLIYFQGTGAADDSGLPNDRFFAVRPEGSVSTLKIQRTERGDSAVYLCASSLMLAGYNEQFFGPGTRLTVL.

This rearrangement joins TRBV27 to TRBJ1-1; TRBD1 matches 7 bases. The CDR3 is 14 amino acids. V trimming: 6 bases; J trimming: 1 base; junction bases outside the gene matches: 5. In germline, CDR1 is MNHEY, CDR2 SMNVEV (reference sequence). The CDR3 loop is CASREWDRNTEAFF. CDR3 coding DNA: TGTGCCAGCAGGGAGTGGGACAGGAACACTGAAGCTTTCTTT.

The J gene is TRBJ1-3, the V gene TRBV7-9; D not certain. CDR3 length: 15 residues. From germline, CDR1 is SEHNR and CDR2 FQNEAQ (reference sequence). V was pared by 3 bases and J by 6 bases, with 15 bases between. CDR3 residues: CASSFIYTTSNTIYF. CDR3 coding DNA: TGTGCCAGCAGCTTCATCTACACTACCTCAAACACCATATATTTT.

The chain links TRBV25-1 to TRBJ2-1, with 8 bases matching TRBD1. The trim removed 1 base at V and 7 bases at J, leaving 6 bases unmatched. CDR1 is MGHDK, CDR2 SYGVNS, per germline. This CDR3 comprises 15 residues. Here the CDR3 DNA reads TGTGCCAGCAGTGAATGGGGTCAGGGGGCGAATGAGCAGTTCTTC. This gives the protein CASSEWGQGANEQFF.

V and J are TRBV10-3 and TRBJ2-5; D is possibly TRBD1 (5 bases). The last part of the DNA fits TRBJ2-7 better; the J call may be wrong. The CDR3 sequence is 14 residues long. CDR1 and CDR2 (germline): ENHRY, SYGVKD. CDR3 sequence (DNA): TGTGCCATCAGTCAGGGATCATGGGTATCCGAGCAGTACTTC. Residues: CAISQGSWVSEQYF.

In DNA form, the CDR3 reads TGTGCCAGCAGCCCGGTCCGAGCGGGAGGGCCGGCAGATACGCAGTATTTT. Encoded protein: CASSPVRAGGPADTQYF. The chain recombines TRBV5-6 with TRBJ2-3, with 10 bases lining up with TRBD2. CDR1 and CDR2 (germline): SGHDT, YYEEEE. The CDR3 contains 17 residues. J gave up 4 bases and V 4 bases, and 12 bases lay outside the gene matches.

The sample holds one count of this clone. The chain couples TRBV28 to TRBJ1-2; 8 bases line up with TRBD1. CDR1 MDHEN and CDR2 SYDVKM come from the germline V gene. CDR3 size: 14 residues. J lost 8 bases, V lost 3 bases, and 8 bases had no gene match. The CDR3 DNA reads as TGTGCCAGCAGTTTGACGCAGGGGGCCAGCGGCTACACCTTC. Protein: CASSLTQGASGYTF.

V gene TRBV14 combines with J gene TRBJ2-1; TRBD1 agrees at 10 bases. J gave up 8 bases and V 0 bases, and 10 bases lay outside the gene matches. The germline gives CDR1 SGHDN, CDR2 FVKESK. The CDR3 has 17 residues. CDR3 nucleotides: TGTGCCAGCAGCCAAGACCTAGACAGGGGGCCTCGTCATGAGCAGTTCTTC. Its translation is CASSQDLDRGPRHEQFF.